The rows below give T cell receptor beta chains drawn from one sample of a study of post-analysis software for immune sequencing data. One entry per CDR3 protein results from TCRdb running MiXCR on the PCR reads. The data show approximately 570,000 distinct CDR3 sequences, roughly 46% seen once. Source material: blood. Receptors originate from a girl between 10 and 17 years old with multiple sclerosis. Both conserved end residues are part of each CDR3. Fields, in order: V gene, J gene, CDR3 length, CDR3 protein.

v_gene: TRBV27
j_gene: TRBJ2-7
len: 14
CDR3aa: CASSLHSGAYEQYF

v_gene: TRBV2
j_gene: TRBJ2-3
len: 16
CDR3aa: CASSEDGRGYSDTQYF

v_gene: TRBV10-3
j_gene: TRBJ2-3
len: 15
CDR3aa: CAISAFGGLTDTQYF

v_gene: TRBV12-3/TRBV12-4
j_gene: TRBJ2-1
len: 16
CDR3aa: CASSPRPDSSYNEQFF

v_gene: TRBV20-1
j_gene: TRBJ1-1
len: 14
CDR3aa: CSARETIRNTEAFF

v_gene: TRBV5-6
j_gene: TRBJ1-1
len: 17
CDR3aa: CASSLGQGPGRNTEAFF

v_gene: TRBV10-3
j_gene: TRBJ2-6
len: 17
CDR3aa: CAIPSGTPNSGANVLTF

v_gene: TRBV13
j_gene: TRBJ1-2
len: 16
CDR3aa: CASSLTGQGSSYGYTF

v_gene: TRBV29-1
j_gene: TRBJ1-1
len: 13
CDR3aa: CSVRQGPTTEAFF

v_gene: TRBV20-1
j_gene: TRBJ2-3
len: 14
CDR3aa: CSAPRGGAADTQYF

v_gene: TRBV29-1
j_gene: TRBJ1-2
len: 15
CDR3aa: CSVEDLQGAPGGYTF

v_gene: TRBV9
j_gene: TRBJ2-3
len: 14
CDR3aa: CASSVEEGADTQYF

v_gene: TRBV12-3/TRBV12-4
j_gene: TRBJ2-1
len: 15
CDR3aa: CASPPGDSLYNEQFF

v_gene: TRBV7-2
j_gene: TRBJ2-1
len: 17
CDR3aa: CASSTRTGPSSYNEQFF